This T cell receptor (beta chain) is drawn from a study of blood T cell repertoires in COVID-19. Turning to the study itself: Samples taken during acute and convalescent COVID-19 were collected in the United States, Italy and Spain. The analysed material was cDNA or gDNA that came from T cells, B-cell-depleted T cells, or PBMCs.

Source study methods: Amplifying reference gene primers gave estimates of nucleated cell counts. TCRdb's copy holds only in-frame clones and misses some; the assay was immunoSEQ multiplex PCR. D and trimming were read from the DNA, whereas the V and J calls and clone size are those reported in that table. The sample includes about 170,000 clones, 85% of them seen just once. The V end lost 3 bases, the J end lost 3 bases, and 5 bases lay between the germline ends. The CDR3 is 12 amino acids. CDR1 is ENHRY, CDR2 SYGVKD, per germline. This clone was observed once. The genes are TRBV10-3 and TRBJ1-2, with no clear D. This TCR was recovered from a human donor with acute or convalescent COVID-19. The donor label of this sample is uncertain. The specimen sequenced was peripheral blood. In DNA, the CDR3 is TGTGCCATCAGTGAAACGGACTATGGCTACACCTTC. Its translation is CAISETDYGYTF.